The rows below give T cell receptor beta chains drawn from one sample of a study of shared clonotypes between healthy human individuals. Sequencing was performed with immunoSEQ multiplex PCR; in TCRdb, only in-frame clones are kept and a portion is missing. The sample holds 600,000 to 700,000 clones, 55% to 85% seen once. The sample was memory CD4+ T cells sorted from blood. The receptors come from a woman in her thirties in good health. CDR3s include the opening cysteine and the closing phenylalanine or tryptophan. Each record gives: V gene, clone size, J gene, D gene, CDR3 DNA, CDR3 protein. The D gene is left open where the match is weak. Not all rows give a size; the values are once, few, many and, for expanded clones, a class.

TRBV27	.	TRBJ2-7	.	TGTGCCAGCAGTTTATCGTATGGGGCTTTGTACGAGCAGTACTTC	CASSLSYGALYEQYF
TRBV28	.	TRBJ2-6	TRBD1	TGTGCCAGCAGAACAGGGGGGACGGCCAACGTCCTGACTTTC	CASRTGGTANVLTF
TRBV28	.	TRBJ2-1	TRBD2	TGTGCCAGCAGCCGGGAGGGCTCTGAGCAGTTCTTC	CASSREGSEQFF
TRBV19	.	TRBJ2-1	TRBD2	TGTGCCAGTAGCGACACTAGCGGAGGAAGGAATGAGCAGTTCTTC	CASSDTSGGRNEQFF
TRBV7-9	many	TRBJ1-2	TRBD1	TGTGCCATTCTCGTGACAGGGACCTATGGCTACACCTTC	CAILVTGTYGYTF
TRBV7-7	once	TRBJ2-5	TRBD2	TGTGCCAGCAGCCGGAGCGGGACCCAAGAGACCCAGTACTTC	CASSRSGTQETQYF
TRBV11-2	.	TRBJ2-3	.	TGTGCCAGCAGCTCCGACTCCTATACGCAGTATTTT	CASSSDSYTQYF
TRBV23-1	once	TRBJ2-7	TRBD2	TGCGCCAGCAGTCACACTGGGACTAGCGTCTACTACGAGCAGTACTTC	CASSHTGTSVYYEQYF
TRBV10-3	.	TRBJ2-7	TRBD2	TGTGCCATCCGAGATAGCGGGAGTGGCTACGAGCAGTACTTC	CAIRDSGSGYEQYF
TRBV15	once	TRBJ1-5	TRBD1	TGTGCCACCAGCAGACAGACAGGGAGCAATCAGCCCCAGCATTTT	CATSRQTGSNQPQHF
TRBV5-8	.	TRBJ2-1	TRBD1	TGTGCCAGCAGCCAAAGGACAGGGCTCAACAATGAGCAGTTCTTC	CASSQRTGLNNEQFF
TRBV5-6	.	TRBJ1-1	TRBD1	TGTGCCAGCAGCTTGGTCCGGGACAGTGGTCAGAACACTGAAGCTTTCTTT	CASSLVRDSGQNTEAFF
TRBV5-6	.	TRBJ2-3	.	TGTGCCAGCAGCTTGGATTGGGAAGATACGCAGTATTTT	CASSLDWEDTQYF
TRBV11-2	.	TRBJ1-3	TRBD1	TGTGCCAGCAGCTTCACCGCAGGGGGCCCGGGTGGAAACACCATATATTTT	CASSFTAGGPGGNTIYF
TRBV4-1	.	TRBJ1-5	.	TGCGCCAGCAGCCAAACAGGGTTTAAGCAGCCCCAGCATTTT	CASSQTGFKQPQHF
TRBV6-5	.	TRBJ2-1	.	TGTGCCAGCAGGACCCGGGCCTCCTACAATGAGCAGTTCTTC	CASRTRASYNEQFF
TRBV28	few	TRBJ2-1	.	TGTGCCAGCAGTTTGGCGGGAAAAGGCAATGAGCAGTTCTTC	CASSLAGKGNEQFF
TRBV2	.	TRBJ1-2	.	TGTGCCAGCACTCGGGGACGCAACTATGGCTACACCTTC	CASTRGRNYGYTF
TRBV4-1	.	TRBJ2-7	TRBD2	TGCGCCAGCAGCCCGGCCAGGGGGACTAGCGGCTACGAGCAGTACTTC	CASSPARGTSGYEQYF
TRBV18	.	TRBJ2-1	TRBD2	TGTGCCAGCTCACCAACGCTAGCGGGAAATGAGCAGTTCTTC	CASSPTLAGNEQFF
TRBV2	.	TRBJ1-1	.	TGTGCCAGCGGAACAGGGAAAACTGAAGCTTTCTTT	CASGTGKTEAFF
TRBV5-4	.	TRBJ1-3	.	TGTGCCAGCAGCTTGGTCCAGGGCTCTGGAAACACCATATATTTT	CASSLVQGSGNTIYF
TRBV28	.	TRBJ1-2	.	TGTGCCAGCAGTTTAGGTAGGGTCGGCTACACTTTC	CASSLGRVGYTF
TRBV5-1	few	TRBJ2-7	.	TGCGCCAGCAGCTTGGAGCACAGAGTCTACAGCTCCTACGAGCAGTACTTC	CASSLEHRVYSSYEQYF
TRBV5-4	.	TRBJ2-1	.	TGTGCCAGCAGCTACGTTCTGGGGGCGGGAGCCAATGAGCAGTTCTTC	CASSYVLGAGANEQFF
TRBV2	many	TRBJ1-6	TRBD1	TGTGCCAGCAGGAGGACAGGGGGCTTGGATTCACCCCTCCACTTT	CASRRTGGLDSPLHF
TRBV10-2	few	TRBJ1-3	.	TGCGCCAGCAGGGGGACAACTGGAAACACCATATATTTT	CASRGTTGNTIYF
TRBV19	.	TRBJ2-2	TRBD1	TGTGCCAGTAGTATAGGGGACAGCCTCTTCACCGGGGAGCTGTTTTTT	CASSIGDSLFTGELFF
TRBV6-4	.	TRBJ2-1	.	TGTGCCAGCAGTGGCCGACTGCCCCAGGGGTATGAGCAGTTCTTC	CASSGRLPQGYEQFF
TRBV5-1	.	TRBJ2-7	.	TGCGCCAGCAGCCTGGGTTCGCCCGATGTTCACGAGCAGTACTTC	CASSLGSPDVHEQYF
TRBV28	.	TRBJ1-5	.	TGTGCCAGCAGTTCCTCCGGAGGCCTAATCTATAGCAATCAGCCCCAGCATTTT	CASSSSGGLIYSNQPQHF
TRBV7-9	.	TRBJ1-1	.	TGTGCCAGCAGCCCTCCTGTGTGGACAGCCCGAATGAACACTGAAGCTTTCTTT	CASSPPVWTARMNTEAFF
TRBV18	once	TRBJ2-7	.	TGTGCCAGCTCACCAGTAGCGGCCGACTACGAGCAGTACTTC	CASSPVAADYEQYF
TRBV5-1	.	TRBJ1-1	.	TGCGCCAGCCGGGACTACATGAACACTGAAGCTTTCTTT	CASRDYMNTEAFF
TRBV18	.	TRBJ1-3	.	TGTGCCAGCTCACCACAGGGATATGGAAACACCATATATTTT	CASSPQGYGNTIYF
TRBV4-1	once	TRBJ1-1	.	TGCGCCAGCAGACAAGCAGTGGCAGGGAGGAACACTGAAGCTTTCTTT	CASRQAVAGRNTEAFF
TRBV30	once	TRBJ2-6	.	TGTGCCTGGGCCGCCCTACGCTCTGGGGCCAACGTCCTGACTTTC	CAWAALRSGANVLTF
TRBV2	.	TRBJ1-5	.	TGTGCCAGCAGTGAAGCTCCCAGCAATAGCAATCAGCCCCAGCATTTT	CASSEAPSNSNQPQHF
TRBV28	.	TRBJ2-5	TRBD2	TGTGCCAGCAGTTTCTGGCTAGCGGAAGGTGGGGAGACCCAGTACTTC	CASSFWLAEGGETQYF
TRBV7-3	.	TRBJ2-3	.	TGTGCCAGCAGCTTAAGCTCGACTAGCACAGATACGCAGTATTTT	CASSLSSTSTDTQYF
TRBV28	many	TRBJ2-3	.	TGTGCCAGCAGTTTAATGGGGCGCACAGATACGCAGTATTTT	CASSLMGRTDTQYF
TRBV18	.	TRBJ1-1	.	TGTGCCAGCTTAGTTAGCCCCACTCCGGGGGACACTGAAGCTTTCTTT	CASLVSPTPGDTEAFF
TRBV7-3	many	TRBJ2-5	.	TGTGCCAGCAGCCTCGGAGGGGGCGGGGAGACCCAGTACTTC	CASSLGGGGETQYF
TRBV7-3	few	TRBJ1-1	.	TGTGCCAGCAGCTCATCGACAGGCTCTTCTGAAGCTTTCTTT	CASSSSTGSSEAFF
TRBV18	.	TRBJ2-2	.	TGTGCCAGCTCACCACAGAGGGCAGGGAAACAGTCCGGGGAGCTGTTTTTT	CASSPQRAGKQSGELFF
TRBV6-1	.	TRBJ2-7	TRBD1	TGTGCCAGCAGTGAAGCGGCCAGGGGGTTCGAGCAGTACTTC	CASSEAARGFEQYF
TRBV4-2	.	TRBJ2-5	TRBD2	TGTGCCAGCAGCAAAGACGGGACTAGCGTGGGAGAGACCCAGTACTTC	CASSKDGTSVGETQYF
TRBV21-1	.	TRBJ2-7	.	TGTGCCAGCAGCAAGGACAGGGCCCACGAGCAGTACTTC	CASSKDRAHEQYF
TRBV27	.	TRBJ2-3	TRBD2	TGTGCCAGCAGTTTAAGAGCTAGCGGAACAGATACGCAGTATTTT	CASSLRASGTDTQYF
TRBV7-6	.	TRBJ2-3	TRBD1	TGTGCCAGCAGCTTAGGGACAGGGGGAAGCACAGATACGCAGTATTTT	CASSLGTGGSTDTQYF
TRBV10-2	.	TRBJ2-3	.	TGCGCCAGCATGGACCACACAGATACGCAGTATTTT	CASMDHTDTQYF
TRBV6-1	.	TRBJ2-1	.	TGTGCCACCCCTCGTCCCGGACTTACGAGTGAGCAGTTCTTC	CATPRPGLTSEQFF
TRBV7-2	.	TRBJ2-3	TRBD2	TGTGCCAGCAGCTTACGGCTAGCGGGATCCGCAGATACGCAGTATTTT	CASSLRLAGSADTQYF